This record looks at one T cell receptor (beta chain) sequence and its context. Authors' data handling: Nucleated cell number was recorded as an estimate derived from reference gene primer amplification. Using immunoSEQ multiplex PCR, the repertoire was profiled, and TCRdb retains in-frame clones only, with some absent. From that table come the V and J calls and clone size; the DNA was used to work out D and trimming. The sample has under 300,000 clones, roughly 79% seen once. CDR1 is MNHEY and CDR2 is SMNVEV in the germline V gene (reference sequence). This CDR3 has 14 residues. Germline trimming cut 6 bases from V and 7 bases from J; bases unmatched to any gene: 12. The data were taken from a study of blood T cell repertoires in COVID-19. Across the study: Samples of COVID-19 (acute and convalescent) were obtained from the United States, Italy and Spain. T cells, B-cell-depleted T cells, or PBMCs provided the cDNA or gDNA that served as material.

This clonotype was obtained from a woman aged 55-69 years with active or convalescent COVID-19. This chain joins TRBV27 and TRBJ2-7; 7 bases fit TRBD1. The material sequenced was peripheral blood. The CDR3 bases are TGTGCCAGCAGCGACAGCGACCGCAGGGGGGAGCAGTACTTC. This codes for CASSDSDRRGEQYF.